These 19 T cell receptor beta chains originate from one sample sequenced in a study of blood T cells in healthy people across ages. Primers used in a second PCR of roughly 6 to 11 cycles were a sample-barcoded 5' primer and a J-beta primer mix. TCRdb reanalysed the 5' RACE reads using MiXCR and keeps one entry per CDR3 protein. The top ten clones hold around 23% of a sample with about 580,000 distinct CDR3 sequences, around 50% of them seen once. The sequenced material came from blood. These receptors all stem from a man at least 80 years old in good health.

This clonotype was seen repeatedly, ten times or more. The rearrangement joins TRBV7-3 to TRBJ2-3, with 12 positions matching TRBD2. Germline values: CDR1 SGHTA, CDR2 FQGTGA. This CDR3 comprises 16 residues. The V and J ends lost 4 bases and 4 bases, in that order; junction bases with no gene match: 6. The CDR3, as DNA: TGTGCCAGCAGCTCGGGACTAGCGGGTGCGTCAGATACGCAGTATTTT. Protein product: CASSSGLAGASDTQYF.

This clonotype has only a few counts. J is TRBJ1-1 and V is TRBV29-1, with D unresolved. V gave up 7 bases and J gave up 0 bases, with 15 bases separating them. The CDR3 has 14 residues. The germline gives CDR1 SQVTM, CDR2 ANQGSEA. The CDR3 nucleotides read TGCAGCGCCGGAAGGTCCAGTATGAACACTGAAGCTTTCTTT. Translating it yields CSAGRSSMNTEAFF. The full variable domain, its missing parts supplied by reference TRBV29-1 and TRBJ1-1, is SAVISQKPSRDICQRGTSLTIQCQVDSQVTMMFWYRQQPGQSLTLIATANQGSEATYESGFVIDKFPISRPNLTFSTLTVSNMSPEDSSIYLCSAGRSSMNTEAFFGQGTRLTVV.

CDR3 nucleotides: TGTGCCAGCTCACCGCTAAGCAGGGGGCGTTACAATGAGCAGTTCTTC. This gives the protein CASSPLSRGRYNEQFF. The chain links TRBV18 to TRBJ2-1; 8 nucleotides agree with TRBD1. This CDR3 is built from 16 residues. V gave up 3 bases and J gave up 4 bases; unmatched junction bases: 8. Germline CDR1 and CDR2: KGHSH and LQKENI.

This clonotype was found once. The junction differs from germline at one of its ends, possibly a read error. The chain combines TRBV20-1 with TRBJ2-7; 8 bases agree with TRBD2. The J call is in doubt because the DNA end fits TRBJ2-4 better. From germline, CDR1 is DFQATT and CDR2 SNEGSKA (reference sequence). The CDR3 runs to 14 residues. The CDR3 loop reads CSATSGLAENIQYF. As DNA, the CDR3 is TGCAGTGCAACTAGCGGTTTAGCCGAAAACATTCAGTACTTC.

V and J are TRBV6-2 or TRBV6-3 and TRBJ2-1, with 10 nucleotides matching TRBD2. Germline trimming cut 5 bases from V and 8 bases from J; bases unmatched to any gene: 15. Germline-derived CDR1 and CDR2 are MNHEY and SVGEGT. The CDR3 consists of 17 residues. The CDR3 DNA reads as TGTGCCAGCAGTCATTTCCCTAGCGGGAGTCCCTCACATGAGCAGTTCTTC. It is translated as CASSHFPSGSPSHEQFF.

The J gene is TRBJ2-1, the V gene TRBV27; the D gene is possibly TRBD1 (7 bases). Germline V gives CDR1 MNHEY, CDR2 SMNVEV (reference sequence). The CDR3 totals 17 residues. The V end lost 11 bases, the J end lost 3 bases, and 26 bases lay between the germline ends. The CDR3 loop reads CARRRGLTGEVYNEQFF. In nucleotides, the CDR3 is TGTGCCCGCCGCCGGGGGTTAACAGGGGAGGTCTACAATGAGCAGTTCTTC.

The V gene is TRBV28, the J gene TRBJ2-1; 7 nucleotides match TRBD1. The CDR3 has 14 residues. Germline V gene data show CDR1 as MDHEN and CDR2 as SYDVKM. V gave up 6 bases and J gave up 4 bases; unmatched junction bases: 6. CDR3 in DNA: TGTGCCAGCAGGGCCGGGACAGATTACAATGAGCAGTTCTTC. It is translated as CASRAGTDYNEQFF.

With respect to this clonotype: The junction departs from the called germline gene at one end, perhaps through a read error. The chain joins TRBV15 to TRBJ2-3, with D uncertain. Germline CDR1 reads LNHNV; CDR2 reads YYDKDF (reference sequence). The CDR3 loop spans 12 amino acids. CDR3 in amino acids: CAHPGVTDTRYF. Written as DNA, the CDR3 is TGTGCCCACCCGGGCGTCACAGATACGCGGTATTTT.

The rearrangement links TRBV7-9 to TRBJ2-3; D ambiguous. Trimming cost V 7 bases and J 6 bases, with 23 bases left between them. The CDR3 runs to 16 residues. Per germline, CDR1 SEHNR and CDR2 FQNEAQ (reference sequence). The CDR3 nucleotides read TGTGCCAGCACCCCTACCCCACAGAGAGCGTTGGATACGCAGTATTTT. Encoded protein: CASTPTPQRALDTQYF. The whole variable domain, remainder taken from reference TRBV7-9 and TRBJ2-3, is DTGVSQNPRHKITKRGQNVTFRCDPISEHNRLYWYRQTLGQGPEFLTYFQNEAQLEKSRLLSDRFSAERPKGSFSTLEIQRTEQGDSAMYLCASTPTPQRALDTQYFGPGTRLTVL.

The rearrangement joins TRBV12-3 or TRBV12-4 to TRBJ2-1, with 7 bases fitting TRBD2. The CDR3 covers 14 residues. The trim removed 6 bases at V and 3 bases at J, leaving 5 bases unmatched. CDR3 loop: CASSGSSGYNEQFF. CDR3 in DNA: TGTGCCAGCAGCGGGTCTAGCGGCTACAATGAGCAGTTCTTC.

The chain has TRBV7-2 and TRBJ1-2; possibly TRBD1 for D (6 bases). The length of the CDR3 is 12 residues. Germline assignment: CDR1 SGHTA and CDR2 FQGNSA. With 5 bases removed from V and 8 bases from J, the gap between germline ends came to 12 bases. Written as DNA, the CDR3 is TGTGCCAGCAGCGAAGACAGGTGGGGCTACACCTTC. It specifies CASSEDRWGYTF.

The rearrangement links TRBV7-9 to TRBJ2-4, with 10 bases fitting TRBD1. This CDR3 region has 16 residues. Germline V gives CDR1 SEHNR, CDR2 FQNEAQ (reference sequence). V lost 3 bases, J lost 6 bases, and 8 bases stayed unmatched. CDR3 region: CASSLTGGESVNIQYF. In DNA form, the CDR3 reads TGTGCCAGCAGCTTGACAGGGGGCGAATCGGTAAACATTCAGTACTTC.

The chain recombines TRBV4-3 with TRBJ2-1; 8 nucleotides match TRBD2. CDR3 length equals 16 residues. The V segment lost 0 bases and the J segment 3 bases; nucleotides outside the gene matches: 4. In germline, CDR1 is LGHNA, CDR2 YSLEER. CDR3 in amino acids: CASSQDSGVSYNEQFF. The CDR3 nucleotides are TGCGCCAGCAGCCAAGATAGCGGGGTTAGCTACAATGAGCAGTTCTTC.

The chain employs TRBV7-2 and TRBJ2-3; 7 bases fit TRBD2. V lost 1 base, J lost 6 bases, and 4 bases stayed unmatched. Germline CDR1 SGHTA, CDR2 FQGNSA. CDR3 length equals 14 residues. CDR3: CASSLGAGADTQYF. The CDR3 DNA reads as TGTGCCAGCAGCTTAGGCGCGGGAGCGGATACGCAGTATTTT.

This clonotype was seen only once. J is TRBJ1-2 and V is TRBV6-1; D may be TRBD1 (6 bases). CDR3 length equals 16 residues. V lost 0 bases and J 2 bases, leaving 13 bases between the germline ends. Per the germline V gene, CDR1 is MNHNS and CDR2 is SASEGT. The DNA for the CDR3 is TGTGCCAGCAGTGAAGCGAGGGGGGCGCGGAACTATGGCTACACCTTC. Its protein is CASSEARGARNYGYTF.

The chain carries TRBV24-1 and TRBJ1-1; D is unclear. The CDR3 sequence is 14 residues long. Trimming cost V 4 bases and J 1 base, with 9 bases left between them. Germline CDR1 KGHDR, CDR2 SFDVKD. The CDR3 bases are TGTGCCACCAGTGAGGCCGGGAAGAACACTGAAGCTTTCTTT. Residues: CATSEAGKNTEAFF.

The sample holds a few counts of this clonotype. V and J are TRBV28 and TRBJ1-2; no reliable D call. Germline V CDR1 and CDR2: MDHEN, SYDVKM. This CDR3 spans 11 amino acids. The germline V and J ends were trimmed by 8 bases and 4 bases, with 8 bases remaining between them. The CDR3, as DNA: TGTGCCAGCGGCCCGTCCTATGGCTACACCTTC. This sequence encodes CASGPSYGYTF.

The chain couples TRBV29-1 to TRBJ2-1, with 7 bases identical to TRBD2. CDR1 is SQVTM, CDR2 ANQGSEA, per germline. This CDR3 is 14 amino acids long. J was trimmed by 4 bases and V by 6 bases; bases with no gene match: 9. CDR3 in DNA: TGCAGCGTCCCGAGGGACGGGGGGTACAATGAGCAGTTCTTC. Translation: CSVPRDGGYNEQFF.

The rearrangement links TRBV6-5 to TRBJ1-6; 8 bases align to TRBD1. Germline lookup yields CDR1 MNHEY and CDR2 SVGAGI. J was trimmed by 7 bases and V by 6 bases; bases with no gene match: 11. There are 16 residues in the CDR3. As DNA, the CDR3 is TGTGCCAGCAGCCGGGACAGGATGATTATGAATTCACCCCTCCACTTT. This codes for CASSRDRMIMNSPLHF.